Presented here are 24 T cell receptor beta chains from one specimen sequenced in a study of regulatory T cells in long-lasting Graves disease. Building the TCR beta libraries relied on iRepertoire HTBI primers, and CDR3 regions underwent Arm-PCR. TCRdb recomputed calls from the multiplex PCR reads with MiXCR, one row per CDR3 protein. The sample shows around 460,000 distinct CDR3 sequences, about 22% of them seen only once. Time point meaning: persistent/refractory GD, antithyroid drugs over 5 years with positive TRAb. RNA extracted from PBMCs served as the sequencing template. The material was peripheral blood mononuclear cells (PBMCs), obtained when the disease was refractory, from a patient treated with antithyroid drugs. The receptors were sampled from a female donor with Graves disease.

This clonotype was counted at least ten times. This chain connects TRBV10-1 to TRBJ2-2; weak D call: TRBD1 (6 bases). The CDR3 runs to 13 residues. V lost 2 bases and J 7 bases, leaving 8 bases between the germline ends. Germline V gives CDR1 WNHNN, CDR2 SYGVQD (reference sequence). The CDR3 here is CASSEQTGGELFF. The CDR3 nucleotides are TGCGCCAGCAGTGAGCAGACAGGCGGGGAGCTGTTTTTT.

V and J are TRBV24-1 and TRBJ2-3; TRBD2 aligns across 7 bases. Germline assignment: CDR1 KGHDR and CDR2 SFDVKD. The V segment lost 9 bases and the J segment 0 bases; nucleotides outside the gene matches: 2. The CDR3 runs 13 residues. The DNA for the CDR3 is TGTGCCACCGCGCGGGGGAGCACAGATACGCAGTATTTT. Protein: CATARGSTDTQYF.

This clonotype has at least ten counts. This chain links TRBV2 with TRBJ1-6, with D perhaps TRBD1 (6 bases). The CDR3 spans 15 residues. Germline CDR1 is SNHLY and CDR2 is FYNNEI. Between the trimmed V and J ends, which lost 2 bases and 9 bases, there was a span of 14 bases. CDR3 sequence: CASSEQGPGGSPLHF. Here the CDR3 DNA reads TGTGCCAGCAGTGAACAGGGGCCCGGCGGTTCACCCCTCCACTTT.

With regard to this clonotype: With a much larger clone just one base away, this may be a read error. The chain couples TRBV28 to TRBJ2-2; 11 bases fit TRBD2. This CDR3 has 20 amino acids. The germline V gene encodes CDR1 MDHEN and CDR2 SYDVKM. J was trimmed by 6 bases and V by 5 bases; bases with no gene match: 20. The CDR3 region is CASSPVAGGSPFGVAGELFF. CDR3 nucleotides: TGTGCCAGCAGTCCGGTAGCGGGGGGGAGTCCCTTCGGGGTCGCCGGGGAGCTGTTTTTT.

Only a few counts were recorded for this clonotype. This rearrangement joins TRBV6-1 to TRBJ1-1, with D hard to call. CDR3 size: 12 residues. V lost 6 bases to trimming and J lost 6 bases, with 11 bases between them. Per germline, CDR1 MNHNS and CDR2 SASEGT. This chain's CDR3 is CASRSGYAEAFF. DNA of the CDR3: TGTGCCAGCAGAAGCGGGTACGCTGAAGCTTTCTTT.

There are many counts of this clonotype. The V call is TRBV10-3, the J call TRBJ1-5, with D hard to call. This CDR3 is built from 12 residues. V lost 4 bases to trimming and J lost 7 bases, with 8 bases between them. In germline, CDR1 is ENHRY, CDR2 SYGVKD. The CDR3 is CAISGSQQPQHF. CDR3 nucleotide sequence: TGTGCCATCAGTGGATCGCAACAGCCCCAGCATTTT.

Many counts were recorded for this clonotype. The V call is TRBV20-1, the J call TRBJ1-1; D is ambiguous. Germline lookup yields CDR1 DFQATT and CDR2 SNEGSKA (reference sequence). The V gene lost 0 bases and the J gene lost 1 base, with 3 bases spanning the gap. The CDR3 sequence is 12 residues long. CDR3 loop: CSARDPNTEAFF. Here the CDR3 DNA reads TGCAGTGCTAGAGATCCGAACACTGAAGCTTTCTTT.

This clonotype appeared many times. The chain joins TRBV12-3 or TRBV12-4 to TRBJ1-5; D possibly corresponds to TRBD1 (5 bases). CDR3 length: 13 residues. The V gene lost 7 bases and the J gene lost 5 bases, with 12 bases spanning the gap. The DNA of the CDR3 is TGTGCCAGCACCCAAAGAGGGGATCAGCCCCAGCATTTT. This gives the protein CASTQRGDQPQHF.

The table lists this clonotype with a few counts. This rearrangement joins TRBV4-1 to TRBJ2-7; D may be TRBD1 or TRBD2 (6 bases each). The germline V and J ends were trimmed by 5 bases and 4 bases, with 21 bases remaining between them. Germline CDR1 reads MGHRA; CDR2 reads YSYEKL. CDR3 size: 16 residues. The CDR3 sequence: CASSSETTSGAYEQYF. For the CDR3, the DNA is TGCGCCAGCAGCTCCGAAACGACCTCGGGGGCTTACGAGCAGTACTTC.

The genes are TRBV6-1 and TRBJ2-2, with TRBD1 identical over 7 bases. Germline trimming cut 7 bases from V and 5 bases from J; bases unmatched to any gene: 7. Per germline, CDR1 MNHNS and CDR2 SASEGT. The CDR3 is made up of 14 amino acids. The CDR3 loop reads CASTRTGGTGELFF. For the CDR3, the DNA is TGTGCCAGCACCCGGACAGGTGGGACCGGGGAGCTGTTTTTT.

This rearrangement joins TRBV5-1 to TRBJ2-7; no reliable D call. V lost 0 bases to trimming and J lost 4 bases, with 8 bases between them. Germline values: CDR1 SGHRS, CDR2 YFSETQ. This CDR3 has 13 residues. CDR3 loop: CASSLAEGYEQYF. Written as DNA, the CDR3 is TGCGCCAGCAGCTTGGCCGAAGGATACGAGCAGTACTTC.

This clonotype was counted many times. The V call is TRBV5-1, the J call TRBJ1-1; D not resolved. Germline assignment: CDR1 SGHRS and CDR2 YFSETQ. V was trimmed by 0 bases and J by 1 base, leaving 10 bases between them. The CDR3 sequence is 15 residues long. CDR3 sequence reads: CASSLEALSNTEAFF. The CDR3 nucleotides are TGCGCCAGCAGCTTGGAGGCTCTCTCGAACACTGAAGCTTTCTTT.

This clonotype was recorded many times. V gene TRBV12-3 or TRBV12-4 combines with J gene TRBJ2-7, with a tentative D call TRBD2 (5 bases). This CDR3 region has 13 residues. The V end lost 0 bases, the J end lost 5 bases, and 8 bases lay between the germline ends. The chain's CDR3 is CASSLALGDEQYF. CDR3 nucleotide sequence: TGTGCCAGCAGTTTAGCGCTGGGAGACGAGCAGTACTTC.

This clonotype was recorded many times. V gene TRBV27 combines with J gene TRBJ2-7, with D maybe TRBD1 (6 bases). The CDR3 totals 14 residues. Germline lookup yields CDR1 MNHEY and CDR2 SMNVEV (reference sequence). The germline V and J ends were trimmed by 6 bases and 1 base, with 13 bases remaining between them. Here the CDR3 reads CASSRRDTSYEQYF. In DNA form, the CDR3 reads TGTGCCAGCAGCCGCCGGGACACTTCCTACGAGCAGTACTTC.

This clonotype turned up a few times. The V gene is TRBV30, the J gene TRBJ1-5; 7 nucleotides align to TRBD1. This CDR3 is 13 amino acids long. Germline assignment: CDR1 GTSNPN and CDR2 SVGIG (reference sequence). Trimming at V came to 1 base and at J to 4 bases, leaving 1 base not matched to a gene. The CDR3 is CAWSAQGNQPQHF. CDR3 nucleotides: TGTGCCTGGAGTGCACAGGGGAATCAGCCCCAGCATTTT.

On this clonotype itself: The junction departs from germline at one end; a sequencing error may be responsible. The chain has TRBV28 and TRBJ2-1; D is unclear. This CDR3 has 14 residues. Per germline, CDR1 MDHEN and CDR2 SYDVKM. The CDR3, as DNA: TGTGCCAGCAGACGGAATAGGTCCTTCAATGAGCAGTTCTTC. Protein sequence: CASRRNRSFNEQFF.

This clonotype was counted only a few times. V gene TRBV28 combines with J gene TRBJ2-3; 9 bases fit TRBD1. CDR3 size: 17 residues. Looked up from germline, CDR1 is MDHEN and CDR2 is SYDVKM. Trimming removed 5 bases from V and 1 base from J; junction bases left unmatched: 10. The CDR3 region has the DNA TGTGCCAGCAGTCCGGGACAGGGCGCATCGGGCACAGATACGCAGTATTTT. The encoded protein is CASSPGQGASGTDTQYF.

This clonotype was detected ten times or more. The CDR3 is CASSLLTVSIDGYTF. As DNA, the CDR3 is TGTGCCAGCAGTTTATTGACAGTCTCGATTGATGGCTACACCTTC. The gene calls are TRBV12-3 or TRBV12-4 and TRBJ1-2, with a weak D call TRBD1 (5 bases). V was trimmed by 2 bases and J by 6 bases, leaving 16 bases between them. This CDR3 comprises 15 residues.

This clonotype was observed at least ten times. The rearrangement joins TRBV25-1 to TRBJ2-5; 7 bases agree with TRBD2. Germline lookup yields CDR1 MGHDK and CDR2 SYGVNS. V lost 0 bases and J lost 4; bases outside the gene matches: 8. This CDR3 contains 16 residues. The CDR3 DNA reads as TGTGCCAGCAGTGAATACGGGGGAGGGCTGTTAGAGACCCAGTACTTC. Amino acid sequence: CASSEYGGGLLETQYF. The whole variable domain, filled in from reference TRBV25-1 and TRBJ2-5, reads EADIYQTPRYLVIGTGKKITLECSQTMGHDKMYWYQQDPGMELHLIHYSYGVNSTEKGDLSSESTVSRIRTEHFPLTLESARPSHTSQYLCASSEYGGGLLETQYFGPGTRLLVL.

This clonotype has at least ten counts. The rearrangement links TRBV28 to TRBJ2-7, with 8 positions matching TRBD1. This CDR3 has 13 amino acids. Germline-derived CDR1 and CDR2 are MDHEN and SYDVKM. Losses at the gene ends were 4 bases for V and 6 bases for J; bases not matched to a gene: 5. CDR3 sequence (DNA): TGTGCCAGCAGTTCGGGACAGGCCCTCGAGCAGTACTTC. This codes for CASSSGQALEQYF. The complete variable domain, with remaining parts taken from reference TRBV28 and TRBJ2-7, reads DVKVTQSSRYLVKRTGEKVFLECVQDMDHENMFWYRQDPGLGLRLIYFSYDVKMKEKGDIPEGYSVSREKKERFSLILESASTNQTSMYLCASSSGQALEQYFGPGTRLTVT.

V is TRBV5-1 and J is TRBJ2-4; no definite D call. Trimming left V 0 bases short and J 11 bases short, with 12 bases between. The germline gives CDR1 SGHRS, CDR2 YFSETQ. There are 13 residues in the CDR3. The CDR3 sequence is CASSLEWSRVQYF. CDR3 nucleotide sequence: TGCGCCAGCAGCTTGGAGTGGAGTAGGGTTCAGTACTTC.

This clonotype was counted many times. J is TRBJ1-1 and V is TRBV28; possibly TRBD1 for D (5 bases). The CDR3 contains 14 residues. Trimming removed 3 bases from V and 4 bases from J, with 12 bases in between. CDR1 and CDR2 (germline): MDHEN, SYDVKM. The CDR3 protein is CASSLAGRGTEAFF. The CDR3, as DNA: TGTGCCAGCAGTTTGGCAGGAAGGGGCACTGAAGCTTTCTTT.

As regards this clonotype: A much larger clone lies a single base off, so this may be a read error. This rearrangement joins TRBV28 to TRBJ2-2; D is perhaps TRBD1 or TRBD2 (5 bases each). Trimming stripped 0 bases from V and 3 bases from J, with 5 bases between. Germline V CDR1 and CDR2: MDHEN, SYDVKM. CDR3 length: 14 residues. CDR3 sequence reads: CASSLWGDTGELFF. CDR3 coding DNA: TGTGCCAGCAGTTTATGGGGGGACACCGGGGAGCTGTTTTTT.

This clonotype came up a few times. The chain uses TRBV5-8 and TRBJ1-2, with 9 positions matching TRBD1. V was pared by 3 bases and J by 3 bases, with 6 bases of the junction left unmatched. Germline lookup yields CDR1 SGHTS and CDR2 YDEGEE. This CDR3 contains 15 residues. CDR3 sequence: CASSSRDRADYGYTF. CDR3 bases: TGTGCCAGCAGCTCCCGGGACAGGGCGGACTATGGCTACACCTTC.